This T cell receptor (beta chain) was recorded in a study of T cell repertoires in cytomegalovirus infection. Study information: Indications of both CMV infection and matching HLA type were provided by public TCR beta signatures.

In the case of this clonotype: The antigen is unknown. Since a much larger clone is just one base distant, this may be a read error.

Trimming shortened V by 7 bases and J by 5 bases, and 19 bases separated the two germline ends. The CDR3 runs to 15 residues. The germline V gene has CDR1 SGHTA and CDR2 FQGNSA. Points from the study as a whole: What dominated the ex vivo response were HLA-C-restricted CMV-specific TCR beta clonotypes.

Via MiXCR, TCRdb re-called the reads, giving one row per CDR3 protein. This sample has under 600,000 distinct CDR3 sequences, with about 15% found just once. V and J are TRBV7-2 and TRBJ2-3, with D perhaps assigned TRBD1 or TRBD2 (6 bases each). The TCR was taken from a human donor in good health (CMV status not recorded). Some clones in this sample may be carry-over from other donors' samples. The sample consisted of CD8+ T cells from PBMCs. CDR3 amino acids: CASNLRKGGGDTQYF. In DNA form, the CDR3 reads TGTGCCAGCAACCTCCGAAAAGGGGGAGGAGATACGCAGTATTTT.